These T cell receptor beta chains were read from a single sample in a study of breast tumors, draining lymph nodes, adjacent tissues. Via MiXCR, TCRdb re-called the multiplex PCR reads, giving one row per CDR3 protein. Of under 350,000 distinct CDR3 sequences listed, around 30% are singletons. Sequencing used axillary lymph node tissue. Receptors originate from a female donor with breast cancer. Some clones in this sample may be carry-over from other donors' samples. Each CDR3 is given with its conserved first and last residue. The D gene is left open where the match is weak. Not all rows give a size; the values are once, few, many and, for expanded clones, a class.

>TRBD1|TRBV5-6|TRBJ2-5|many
CASSLIGRGQETQYF
TGTGCCAGCAGCTTGATCGGCAGGGGGCAAGAGACCCAGTACTTC
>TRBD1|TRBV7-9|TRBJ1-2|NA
CASSSMGQSDGYTF
TGTGCCAGCAGCTCTATGGGACAGTCGGATGGCTACACCTTC
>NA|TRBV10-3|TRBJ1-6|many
CAITGDIGNSPLHF
TGTGCCATCACTGGGGACATAGGGAATTCACCCCTCCACTTT
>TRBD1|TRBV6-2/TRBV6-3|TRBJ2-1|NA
CASSRPGQGSNEQFF
TGTGCCAGCAGCCGACCTGGACAGGGGTCCAATGAGCAGTTCTTC
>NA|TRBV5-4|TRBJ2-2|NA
CASSLDPNRNTGELFF
TGTGCCAGCAGCTTGGACCCGAATAGGAACACCGGGGAGCTGTTTTTT
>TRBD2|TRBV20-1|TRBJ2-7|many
CSARISISGMYEQYF
TGCAGTGCTAGAATTTCGATTAGCGGGATGTACGAGCAGTACTTC
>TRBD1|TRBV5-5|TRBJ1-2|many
CASSFNRGGAYGYTF
TGTGCCAGCAGCTTTAACAGGGGAGGGGCCTATGGCTACACCTTC
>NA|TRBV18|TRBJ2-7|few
CASSADKGEEQYF
TGTGCCAGCTCAGCAGATAAAGGGGAGGAGCAGTACTTC
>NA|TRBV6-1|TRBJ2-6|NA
CASRGTLRGGANVLTF
TGTGCCAGCAGGGGGACACTGCGGGGTGGGGCCAACGTCCTGACTTTC
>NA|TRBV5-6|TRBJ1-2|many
CASSPEGLGTDGYTF
TGTGCCAGCAGCCCCGAGGGGTTGGGGACGGATGGCTACACCTTC
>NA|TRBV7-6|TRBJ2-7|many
CASSLEASVFYEQYF
TGTGCCAGCAGCTTAGAAGCCTCCGTTTTTTACGAGCAGTACTTC
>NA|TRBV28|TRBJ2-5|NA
CASSFTPAGETQYF
TGTGCCAGCAGTTTTACCCCCGCAGGGGAGACCCAGTACTTC